This T cell receptor (beta chain) derives from a study of shared T cell receptors in the human thymus. CDR1 is SNHLY, CDR2 FYNNEI, per germline. This CDR3 comprises 14 residues. Deletions cut 4 bases from V and 1 base from J, with 11 bases between. Some clones are missing from TCRdb's copy, which holds only in-frame ones; the method was immunoSEQ multiplex PCR. The table has 500,000 to 550,000 clones, around three quarters seen once. This sample was also put to use in a study of human thymus T cells. This second study notes: Having corrective surgery for congenital heart defects, healthy Finnish infants were the ones who donated. Corrective heart surgery yielded resections, and these provided the thymus tissue. Across thymic and blood repertoires, the usage of V and J genes appeared to be biased. Unrelated individuals reportedly shared highly overlapping thymic TCR repertoires.

The sequence was obtained from a boy less than two years old with a congenital heart defect. This chain links TRBV2 with TRBJ2-7; tentatively, D is TRBD2 (6 bases). The source material was thymocytes. As DNA, the CDR3 is TGTGCCAGCAGTGTATTAGCGGAGTCCTACGAGCAGTACTTC. It encodes CASSVLAESYEQYF.